Each of the 10 T cell receptor beta chains below was sequenced from the same sample in a study of T cell responses to AZD1222 COVID-19 vaccine. Clones were sequenced by immunoSEQ multiplex PCR, and TCRdb holds only the in-frame ones, with some missing. In the table there are about 140,000 clones, 85% to 95% of which are singletons. Material: peripheral blood, obtained on day 0 of MenACWY control vaccination. Receptor source: an adult in good health.

This chain links TRBV28 with TRBJ2-2; TRBD1 aligns across 10 bases. CDR1 and CDR2 (germline): MDHEN, SYDVKM. This CDR3 has 18 residues. Unmatched junction bases numbered 16, after V lost 5 bases and J lost 7 bases. Written as DNA, the CDR3 is TGTGCCAGCAGTCCTGCGACGGGGACAGGGGCCAGGGGCGGGGAGCTGTTTTTT. It translates to CASSPATGTGARGGELFF. Full variable domain (missing parts from reference TRBV28 and TRBJ2-2): DVKVTQSSRYLVKRTGEKVFLECVQDMDHENMFWYRQDPGLGLRLIYFSYDVKMKEKGDIPEGYSVSREKKERFSLILESASTNQTSMYLCASSPATGTGARGGELFFGEGSRLTVL.

With respect to this clone: Mismatch with germline at one junction end may stem from a read error. J is TRBJ2-1 and V is TRBV18, with D possibly matching TRBD2 (5 bases). Germline-derived CDR1 and CDR2 are KGHSH and LQKENI. The CDR3 is 12 amino acids. In DNA form, the CDR3 reads TGTGCCAGCTCCCCACTAGATAATGAGCAGTTCTTC. It encodes CASSPLDNEQFF.

This clone showed up just a few times. This rearrangement joins TRBV6-1 to TRBJ1-2; the D gene is possibly TRBD1 (6 bases). CDR1 MNHNS and CDR2 SASEGT come from the germline V gene. V lost 3 bases, J lost 8 bases, and 10 bases lay in between. This CDR3 is built from 12 residues. CDR3 sequence: CASSDHRAGYTF. The CDR3 coding sequence is TGTGCCAGCAGTGACCACAGGGCGGGCTACACCTTC.

The chain couples TRBV3-1 (or the pseudogene TRBV3-2) to TRBJ1-1; D is unclear. The V and J ends lost 3 bases and 0 bases respectively, with 14 bases between them. Germline CDR1 is LGHDT and CDR2 is YNNKEL (reference sequence). This CDR3 contains 16 residues. The CDR3 DNA is TGTGCCAGCAGCCAGAGGGTTTTGGCTATGAACACTGAAGCTTTCTTT. This sequence encodes CASSQRVLAMNTEAFF.

The chain recombines TRBV2 with TRBJ1-2; D remains ambiguous. V was clipped by 0 bases and J by 7 bases, with 9 bases between them. Germline CDR1 reads SNHLY; CDR2 reads FYNNEI. The CDR3 runs 13 residues. The CDR3 is CASSEAWERGYTF. Written as DNA, the CDR3 is TGTGCCAGCAGTGAAGCCTGGGAACGTGGCTACACCTTC.

The genes are TRBV11-2 and TRBJ1-2; 10 bases match TRBD1. Germline-derived CDR1 and CDR2 are SGHAT and FQNNGV. V lost 5 bases to trimming and J lost 4 bases; unmatched junction nucleotides: 7. This CDR3 has 15 residues. CDR3 nucleotide sequence: TGTGCCAGCAGCCAGACAGGGGGCTTTCTCTATGGCTACACCTTC. It codes for CASSQTGGFLYGYTF.

The table lists this clone with a count of one. The V and J genes are TRBV6-5 and TRBJ1-4; D is perhaps TRBD1 (5 bases). Germline assignment: CDR1 MNHEY and CDR2 SVGAGI. This CDR3 spans 14 amino acids. V lost 0 bases and J 8 bases, leaving 10 bases between the germline ends. The CDR3 region has the DNA TGTGCCAGCAGTTACTCTTGGGCAGGGGAAAAACTGTTTTTT. Translated, it gives CASSYSWAGEKLFF.

The chain joins TRBV6-5 to TRBJ1-2; 8 bases are shared with TRBD1. Trimming took 6 bases from V and 1 from J; bases not matched to a gene: 4. Per germline, CDR1 MNHEY and CDR2 SVGAGI. This CDR3 comprises 14 residues. The CDR3 reads CASRRDRSNYGYTF. In DNA form, the CDR3 reads TGTGCCAGCAGGAGGGACAGGAGTAACTATGGCTACACCTTC.

This clone was detected once. The rearrangement uses TRBV6-6 and TRBJ1-2; no firm D call. Germline values: CDR1 MNHNY, CDR2 SVGAGI (reference sequence). CDR3 length: 11 residues. Between the trimmed V and J ends, which lost 6 bases and 0 bases, there was a span of 2 bases. The CDR3 nucleotides are TGTGCCAGCAGCCCTAACTATGGCTACACCTTC. Amino acids: CASSPNYGYTF.

The CDR3 DNA is TGTGCCAGCAGCTTCTCCGGGACGGGGGATACTGAAGCTTTCTTT. Its translation is CASSFSGTGDTEAFF. The chain is built from TRBV5-6 and TRBJ1-1; tentatively, D is TRBD1 (5 bases). This CDR3 is built from 15 residues. Germline V gene data show CDR1 as SGHDT and CDR2 as YYEEEE. Trimming took 2 bases from V and 5 from J, leaving 16 bases between them. Combining the CDR3 with reference TRBV5-6 and TRBJ1-1 gives the whole variable domain DAGVTQSPTHLIKTRGQQVTLRCSPKSGHDTVSWYQQALGQGPQFIFQYYEEEERQRGNFPDRFSGHQFPNYSSELNVNALLLGDSALYLCASSFSGTGDTEAFFGQGTRLTVV.